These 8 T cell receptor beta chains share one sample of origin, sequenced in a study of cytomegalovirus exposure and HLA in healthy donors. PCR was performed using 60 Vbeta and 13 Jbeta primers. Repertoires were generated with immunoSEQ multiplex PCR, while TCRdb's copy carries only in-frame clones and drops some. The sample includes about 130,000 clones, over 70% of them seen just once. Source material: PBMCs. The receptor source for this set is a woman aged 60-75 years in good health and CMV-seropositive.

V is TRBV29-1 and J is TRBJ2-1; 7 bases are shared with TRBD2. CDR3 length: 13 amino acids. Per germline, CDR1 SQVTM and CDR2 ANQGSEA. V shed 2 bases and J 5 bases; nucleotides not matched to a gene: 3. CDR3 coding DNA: TGCAGCGTTGAACTAGCGGAGAACAATGAGCAGTTCTTC. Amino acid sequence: CSVELAENNEQFF.

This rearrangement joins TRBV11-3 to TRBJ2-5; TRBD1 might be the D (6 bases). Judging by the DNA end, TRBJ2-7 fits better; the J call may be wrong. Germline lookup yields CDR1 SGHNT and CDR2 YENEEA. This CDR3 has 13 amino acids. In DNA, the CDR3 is TGTGCCAGCAGCTTGGGGGCAGCCTACGAGCAGTACTTC. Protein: CASSLGAAYEQYF.

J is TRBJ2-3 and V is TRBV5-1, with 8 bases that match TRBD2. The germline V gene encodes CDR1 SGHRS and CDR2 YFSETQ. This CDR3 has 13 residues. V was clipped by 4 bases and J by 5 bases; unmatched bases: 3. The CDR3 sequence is CASSGAGGDTQYF. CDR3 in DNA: TGCGCCAGCAGCGGGGCGGGGGGAGATACGCAGTATTTT.

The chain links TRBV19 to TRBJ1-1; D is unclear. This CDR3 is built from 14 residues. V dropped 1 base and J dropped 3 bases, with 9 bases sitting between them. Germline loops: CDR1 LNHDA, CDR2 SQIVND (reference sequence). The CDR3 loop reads CASSIVGLHTEAFF. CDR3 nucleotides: TGTGCCAGTAGTATAGTGGGCCTCCACACTGAAGCTTTCTTT.

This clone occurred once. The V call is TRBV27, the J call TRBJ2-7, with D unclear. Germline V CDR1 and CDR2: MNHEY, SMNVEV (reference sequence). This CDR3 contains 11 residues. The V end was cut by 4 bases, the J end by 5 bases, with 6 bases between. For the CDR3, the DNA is TGTGCCAGCAGTTCTTCTAACGAGCAGTACTTC. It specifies CASSSSNEQYF.

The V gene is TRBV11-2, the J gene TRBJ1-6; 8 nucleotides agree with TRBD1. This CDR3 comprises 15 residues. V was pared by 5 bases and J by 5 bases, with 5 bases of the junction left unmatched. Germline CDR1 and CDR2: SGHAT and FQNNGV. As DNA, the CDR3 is TGTGCCAGCAGCCTACAGGGGGAGGATAATTCACCCCTCCACTTT. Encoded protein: CASSLQGEDNSPLHF.

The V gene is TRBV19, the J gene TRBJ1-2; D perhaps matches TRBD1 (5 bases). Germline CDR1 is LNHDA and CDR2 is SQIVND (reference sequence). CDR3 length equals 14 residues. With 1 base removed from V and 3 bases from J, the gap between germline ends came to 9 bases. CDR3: CASSIGSGDYGYTF. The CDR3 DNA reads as TGTGCCAGTAGTATAGGTTCGGGGGACTATGGCTACACCTTC.

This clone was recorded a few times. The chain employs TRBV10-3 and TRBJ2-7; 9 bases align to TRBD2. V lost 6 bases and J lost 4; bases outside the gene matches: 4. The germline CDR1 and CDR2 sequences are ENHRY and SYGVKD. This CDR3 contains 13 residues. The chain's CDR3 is CAISAGGLYEQYF. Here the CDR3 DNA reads TGTGCCATCAGCGCGGGGGGGCTGTACGAGCAGTACTTC.